These 4 T cell receptor beta chains share one sample of origin, sequenced in a study of T cells after yellow fever vaccination. TCRdb recomputed calls from the 5' RACE reads with MiXCR, one row per CDR3 protein. Among more than 300,000 distinct CDR3 sequences listed, 3.5% to 4.5% were seen once. Specimen: PBMCs, collected 15 days after the yellow fever booster vaccination. These receptors all stem from a man aged 18 to 29 who received the YFV17D yellow fever vaccine.

The V call is TRBV4-2, the J call TRBJ2-4; 7 bases are a match to TRBD1. Germline lookup yields CDR1 LGHNA and CDR2 YNFKEQ. V lost 3 bases to trimming and J lost 6 bases; unmatched junction nucleotides: 8. The CDR3 has 15 amino acids. This CDR3 reads CASSHDRAGGNIQYF. CDR3 coding DNA: TGTGCCAGCAGCCACGATCGGGCAGGGGGAAACATTCAGTACTTC.

This sequence joins TRBV5-1 and TRBJ2-5; D remains ambiguous. The CDR3 spans 15 residues. V was pared by 3 bases and J by 3 bases, with 15 bases between. From germline, CDR1 is SGHRS and CDR2 YFSETQ. CDR3 in amino acids: CASSSLDLLEETQYF. CDR3 sequence (DNA): TGCGCCAGCAGCTCCCTTGACTTACTGGAAGAGACCCAGTACTTC.

The V gene is TRBV7-6, the J gene TRBJ2-1, with D perhaps TRBD1 or TRBD2 (5 bases each). Trimming cost V 4 bases and J 9 bases, with 13 bases left between them. Germline CDR1 and CDR2: SGHVS and FNYEAQ. This CDR3 comprises 13 residues. Here the CDR3 DNA reads TGTGCCAGCAGCTCTTCCTGGGGGAGTGAGCAGTTCTTC. Translated: CASSSSWGSEQFF.

In this sample, this clonotype turned up a few times. Here the CDR3 reads CAWIGLAGLTGELFF. As DNA, the CDR3 is TGTGCCTGGATCGGACTAGCGGGGCTCACCGGGGAGCTGTTTTTT. The J gene is TRBJ2-2, the V gene TRBV30; TRBD2 matches 12 bases. The ends lost 4 bases at V and 4 bases at J; junction bases unmatched: 4. CDR3 size: 15 residues. The germline gives CDR1 GTSNPN, CDR2 SVGIG (reference sequence).